This T cell receptor beta chain is drawn from a study of OX40 agonist ivuxolimab in advanced cancers. For context, the study as a whole: Ivuxolimab was an agonistic, fully human IgG2 monoclonal antibody directed against OX40 (CD134), a costimulatory receptor. The purpose of peripheral TCRbeta sequencing was to test whether ivuxolimab changed TCR sequence diversity and led to clonal T-cell expansion. Intravenous ivuxolimab was administered to patients every 2 weeks at six dose levels: 0.01, 0.1, 0.3, 1.5, 3 and 10 mg/kg. Partial responses were achieved by three dose-escalation patients, of whom one had hepatocellular carcinoma and two had cutaneous melanoma. Among the roughly 50 dose-escalation patients, some 20 had hepatocellular carcinoma, roughly 15 melanoma, 9 renal cell carcinoma and 9 head and neck cancer. A male proportion of around 81% and a mean age of about 60 years, ranging from roughly 23 to 79, were recorded for the dose-escalation cohort. Prior anti-PD-1, anti-PD-L1 or anti-CTLA-4 therapy was permitted, and 30% to 45% of dose-escalation patients had received checkpoint inhibitors. The paper covers the monotherapy dose-escalation part of the phase I ivuxolimab trial, which included N of about 56 patients.

The CDR3 covers 15 residues, taking in both the cysteine and the phenylalanine. Of the read, only the CDR3 DNA is kept; its 45 bases are in frame from base 1. CDR1 and CDR2 (SEHNR, FQNEAQ) derive from the germline V gene (reference sequence). Deletion took 1 base off V and 5 bases off J, with a span of 12 bases between the germline ends. The trial excluded patients who had a history of autoimmune disease or were on systemic immunosuppression. Peripheral blood for TCR sequencing was drawn from every dose cohort at baseline, at cycle 4 day 1 and at cycle 7 day 1. Samples were obtained from an open-label, multicenter, first-in-human phase I dose-escalation trial of ivuxolimab. Adults with locally advanced or metastatic melanoma, renal cell carcinoma, hepatocellular carcinoma or head and neck squamous cell carcinoma were enrolled in the trial. Before TCR sequencing, CD4+ T cells and CD8+ T cells from peripheral blood were sorted into separate populations.

The paper as a whole reports these results and caveats: Low levels of normalized T-cell clonal expansion were also seen in some patients who did not respond. Partial responders in the 0.1-3.0 mg/kg groups had among the lowest normalized peripheral clonal expansion, especially among CD8+ T cells. At doses of 0.1 to 3.0 mg/kg, clonal expansion of both CD4+ and CD8+ blood T cells was observed from baseline to week 6. Antigen specificity was not determined for the clonally expanded peripheral T cells. After ivuxolimab, CD8+ T cells had more expanded clones than CD4+ T cells on average.

In the case of this clone: The antigen it recognizes is unknown. The record has no base qualities; no much larger clone is one base away.

For sequencing of the TCRbeta CDR3 region, genomic DNA was extracted from the sorted cells. The immunoSEQ Assay was used to sequence the TCRbeta CDR3 regions. TCRdb retrieved this table from immuneACCESS and kept in-frame rearrangements only. Not all clones are present; in checked studies, unresolved V genes account for under half, and no reason is known for the remainder. The sample table contains about 70,000 clones; only one count was recorded for about 90% of them. 0.86% of the sample goes to the ten largest clones. This TCR was sampled from an adult with an advanced solid tumor such as melanoma, head and neck, liver or kidney cancer. The chain is assembled from TRBV7-9 and TRBJ2-1; there is no confident call for the D gene. The starting material was CD4+ or CD8+ T cells sorted from blood, obtained in a trial of the OX40 agonist ivuxolimab. The DNA is as follows: TGTGCCAGCAGCTTAGACTCCCATTGGAACAATGAGCAGTTCTTC. Translation gives CASSLDSHWNNEQFF.